This T cell receptor (beta chain) was documented in a study of shared clonotypes between healthy human individuals. Naivety among CD8 cells was defined by CD45RO negativity and positive CCR7 selection, thereby excluding terminally differentiated effector memory CD45RA+ cells. It was 200 to 250 ng DNA, tens of thousands of T cell genomes, that sorted-subset replicate PCRs used. Using immunoSEQ multiplex PCR, the repertoire was profiled, and TCRdb retains in-frame clones only, with some absent. The table has roughly 2.1 million clones, about 92% seen once. CDR1 is MDHEN, CDR2 SYDVKM, per germline. The CDR3 has 13 residues. V was trimmed by 5 bases and J by 1 base, leaving 8 bases between them. Notes on this clone: The target antigen is unknown.

Study findings and constraints: Generally, naive subsets came out with larger estimated richness than memory subsets. In having few donors, the study represented limited genetic and exposure-history diversity.

The chain combines TRBV28 with TRBJ1-2; D not resolved. The TCR was taken from a man in his late teens or twenties in good health. Some clones in this sample may be carry-over from other donors' samples. The sample was naive CD8+ T cells from PBMCs. Written as DNA, the CDR3 is TGTGCCAGCAGTCAGATCCGTAACTATGGCTACACCTTC. Its translation is CASSQIRNYGYTF.